Listed below are T cell receptor beta chains from one sample, sequenced in a study of patients and donors after allogeneic stem cell transplantation. One entry per CDR3 protein, called by TCRdb with MiXCR from the RT-PCR reads. The table includes about 200,000 distinct CDR3 sequences, around two fifths detected once. The sequenced sample consisted of blood, either unsorted or a sorted T cell fraction (not recorded which). These receptors came from a human donor who was either an allogeneic HSCT recipient or a stem cell or donor lymphocyte infusion donor (not recorded which). It is not recorded whose cells these are; they may come from a transplant donor. Both conserved end residues are part of each CDR3. A D gene is named only where the DNA matches it firmly. Clone size is given for some rows only: seen once, a few or many times, or a class if the clone is expanded.

TRBJ2-5,TRBV30,NA,NA,CAWRVQGGSETQYF,TGTGCCTGGAGGGTGCAGGGGGGTTCGGAGACCCAGTACTTC
TRBJ2-2,TRBV15,NA,NA,CATSRDQWRVNTGELFF,TGTGCCACCAGCAGAGATCAATGGCGCGTGAACACCGGGGAGCTGTTTTTT
TRBJ1-2,TRBV12-3/TRBV12-4,NA,TRBD1,CASSHRGAGQGLYGYTF,TGTGCCAGCAGTCACCGCGGGGCGGGACAGGGCTTGTATGGCTACACCTTC
TRBJ2-2,TRBV4-3,NA,TRBD2,CASSQEFGLAGSTGELFF,TGCGCCAGCAGCCAAGAGTTCGGGCTAGCGGGTAGCACCGGGGAGCTGTTTTTT
TRBJ2-1,TRBV3-1,NA,TRBD2,CASSQAASGRVDEQFF,TGTGCCAGCAGCCAAGCGGCTAGCGGGAGAGTCGATGAGCAGTTCTTC
TRBJ2-1,TRBV6-5,NA,TRBD2,CASSPGLVAYNEQFF,TGTGCCAGCAGTCCGGGACTAGTGGCCTACAATGAGCAGTTCTTC
TRBJ1-2,TRBV27,few,TRBD1,CASTPTGGYGYTF,TGTGCCAGCACCCCGACAGGGGGCTATGGCTACACCTTC
TRBJ1-2,TRBV28,few,NA,CASRPDGGNYGYTF,TGTGCCAGCAGACCGGACGGAGGGAACTATGGCTACACCTTC
TRBJ2-3,TRBV20-1,few,NA,CSATANLGLSDTQYF,TGCAGTGCTACGGCAAACCTAGGATTGTCAGATACGCAGTATTTT
TRBJ1-2,TRBV7-9,NA,TRBD1,CASNNPRDSNYGYTF,TGTGCCAGCAATAATCCGAGGGACAGTAACTATGGCTACACCTTC
TRBJ2-6,TRBV5-1,once,NA,CASSLRRSFSGANVLTF,TGCGCCAGCAGCTTGAGACGGTCCTTCTCTGGGGCCAACGTCCTGACTTTC
TRBJ1-1,TRBV29-1,NA,NA,CSANGLNTEAFF,TGCAGCGCGAACGGCCTGAACACTGAAGCTTTCTTT
TRBJ2-1,TRBV20-1,NA,TRBD2,CSATFGTSAHNEQFF,TGCAGTGCTACTTTCGGGACTAGCGCGCACAATGAGCAGTTCTTC
TRBJ2-1,TRBV7-2,NA,NA,CASSLGYYNEQFF,TGTGCCAGCAGCTTGGGCTACTACAATGAGCAGTTCTTC
TRBJ1-2,TRBV9,NA,NA,CASSADGSLYGYTF,TGTGCCAGCAGCGCTGACGGGTCCCTCTATGGCTACACCTTC
TRBJ1-1,TRBV20-1,few,NA,CSANRVGDTEAFF,TGCAGTGCTAACAGGGTCGGGGACACTGAAGCTTTCTTT
TRBJ1-1,TRBV6-1,NA,NA,CASSEEGSAVMNTEAFF,TGTGCCAGCAGTGAAGAAGGGTCAGCCGTTATGAACACTGAAGCTTTCTTT
TRBJ1-1,TRBV7-9,NA,NA,CASSLDTAEAFF,TGTGCCAGCAGCTTAGATACAGCTGAAGCTTTCTTT
TRBJ1-1,TRBV7-9,few,NA,CASSHPSDTEAFF,TGTGCCAGCAGTCATCCCTCGGACACTGAAGCTTTCTTT
TRBJ2-3,TRBV30,NA,NA,CAWRKQGWGDTQYF,TGTGCCTGGAGGAAACAGGGATGGGGAGATACGCAGTATTTT
TRBJ1-1,TRBV6-5,NA,NA,CASSPPPGTQNTEAFF,TGTGCCAGCAGTCCCCCACCCGGGACACAGAACACTGAAGCTTTCTTT
TRBJ1-2,TRBV28,NA,NA,CASGGTEDGYTF,TGTGCCAGCGGAGGGACGGAGGATGGCTACACCTTC
TRBJ1-1,TRBV9,NA,NA,CASSVAVNTEAFF,TGTGCCAGCAGCGTAGCGGTCAACACTGAAGCTTTCTTT
TRBJ2-1,TRBV6-2/TRBV6-3,NA,TRBD2,CASSPRQLATPNEQFF,TGTGCCAGCAGTCCCCGCCAACTAGCGACCCCCAATGAGCAGTTCTTC
TRBJ2-7,TRBV27,NA,TRBD1,CASSLSPQGAYEQYF,TGTGCCAGCAGTTTATCACCCCAGGGGGCCTACGAGCAGTACTTC
TRBJ2-2,TRBV12-3/TRBV12-4,NA,NA,CASSLRGRRLNTGELFF,TGTGCCAGCAGTTTACGGGGTAGGCGATTGAACACCGGGGAGCTGTTTTTT
TRBJ1-4,TRBV12-3/TRBV12-4,few,NA,CASSLRRGASEKLFF,TGTGCCAGCAGTTTACGGCGGGGGGCCAGTGAAAAACTGTTTTTT
TRBJ1-3,TRBV12-3/TRBV12-4,few,NA,CASSSSGLGPGNTIYF,TGTGCCAGCAGTTCCTCGGGCCTCGGACCCGGAAACACCATATATTTT
TRBJ1-3,TRBV4-3,few,NA,CASSQGDQAGNTIYF,TGCGCCAGCAGCCAAGGAGACCAGGCAGGAAACACCATATATTTT
TRBJ2-3,TRBV7-2,NA,NA,CASSSADTQYF,TGTGCCAGCAGCAGCGCGGATACGCAGTATTTT
TRBJ2-5,TRBV5-1,NA,NA,CASSLASKAETQYF,TGCGCCAGCAGCTTGGCCAGCAAGGCGGAGACCCAGTACTTC
TRBJ2-7,TRBV5-1,NA,TRBD2,CASSSTGLAGGVVYEQYF,TGCGCCAGCAGCTCGACGGGACTAGCGGGAGGAGTCGTATACGAGCAGTACTTC
TRBJ1-5,TRBV12-3/TRBV12-4,NA,NA,CASTFGSSNQPQHF,TGTGCCAGCACTTTCGGGAGTAGCAATCAGCCCCAGCATTTT
TRBJ2-1,TRBV7-6,NA,NA,CASSLSGSGGEQFF,TGTGCCAGCAGCTTAAGTGGGAGCGGTGGTGAGCAGTTCTTC
TRBJ1-4,TRBV12-3/TRBV12-4,NA,TRBD1,CASSLPGDRKLFF,TGTGCCAGCAGTTTACCCGGGGACAGAAAACTGTTTTTT
TRBJ1-2,TRBV7-6,NA,NA,CASSLDLNYGYTF,TGTGCCAGCAGCTTGGACTTAAACTATGGCTACACCTTC
TRBJ2-2,TRBV6-2/TRBV6-3,few,NA,CASHGGGRSAGELFF,TGTGCCAGCCATGGAGGAGGTCGCTCCGCCGGGGAGCTGTTTTTT
TRBJ1-2,TRBV28,few,TRBD1,CASRDGTGAGYGYTF,TGTGCCAGCAGGGACGGGACAGGGGCTGGCTATGGCTACACCTTC
TRBJ1-1,TRBV20-1,NA,NA,CSAKIGGTEAFF,TGCAGTGCCAAGATCGGTGGCACTGAAGCTTTCTTT
TRBJ2-3,TRBV7-8,NA,TRBD2,CVSSRRGGSPDTQYF,TGTGTCAGCAGCCGCCGGGGGGGGAGCCCAGATACGCAGTATTTT